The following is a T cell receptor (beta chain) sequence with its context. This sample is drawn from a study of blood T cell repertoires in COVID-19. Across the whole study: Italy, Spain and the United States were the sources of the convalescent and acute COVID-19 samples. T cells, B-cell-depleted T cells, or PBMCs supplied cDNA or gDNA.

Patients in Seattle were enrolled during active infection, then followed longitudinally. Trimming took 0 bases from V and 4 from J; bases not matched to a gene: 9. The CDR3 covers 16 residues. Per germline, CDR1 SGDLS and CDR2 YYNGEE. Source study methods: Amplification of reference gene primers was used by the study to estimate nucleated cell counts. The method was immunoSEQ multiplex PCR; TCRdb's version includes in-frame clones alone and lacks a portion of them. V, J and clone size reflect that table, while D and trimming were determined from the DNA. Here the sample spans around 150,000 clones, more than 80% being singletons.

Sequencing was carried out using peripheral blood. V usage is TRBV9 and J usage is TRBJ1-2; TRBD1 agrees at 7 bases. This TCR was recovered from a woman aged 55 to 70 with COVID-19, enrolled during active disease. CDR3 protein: CASSVVGTDFGYGYTF. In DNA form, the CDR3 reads TGTGCCAGCAGCGTAGTGGGGACAGACTTTGGCTATGGCTACACCTTC. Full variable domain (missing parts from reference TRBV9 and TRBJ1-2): DSGVTQTPKHLITATGQRVTLRCSPRSGDLSVYWYQQSLDQGLQFLIQYYNGEERAKGNILERFSAQQFPDLHSELNLSSLELGDSALYFCASSVVGTDFGYGYTFGSGTRLTVV.